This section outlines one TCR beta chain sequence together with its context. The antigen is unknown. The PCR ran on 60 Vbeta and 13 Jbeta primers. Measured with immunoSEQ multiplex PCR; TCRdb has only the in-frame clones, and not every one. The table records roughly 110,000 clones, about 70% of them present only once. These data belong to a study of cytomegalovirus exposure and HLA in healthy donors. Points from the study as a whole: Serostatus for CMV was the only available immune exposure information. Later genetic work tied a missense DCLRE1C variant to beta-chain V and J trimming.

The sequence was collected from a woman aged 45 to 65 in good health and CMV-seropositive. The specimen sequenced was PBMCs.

For the CDR3, the DNA is TGTGCCAGCAGCTTCATCAGGGGGCTAGGGGAGACCCAGTACTTC. Residues: CASSFIRGLGETQYF. This rearrangement joins TRBV11-2 to TRBJ2-5, with 8 bases lining up with TRBD1. With 3 bases clipped from V and 5 bases from J, the junction kept 8 bases outside the gene matches. Looked up from germline, CDR1 is SGHAT and CDR2 is FQNNGV. The length of the CDR3 is 15 residues.